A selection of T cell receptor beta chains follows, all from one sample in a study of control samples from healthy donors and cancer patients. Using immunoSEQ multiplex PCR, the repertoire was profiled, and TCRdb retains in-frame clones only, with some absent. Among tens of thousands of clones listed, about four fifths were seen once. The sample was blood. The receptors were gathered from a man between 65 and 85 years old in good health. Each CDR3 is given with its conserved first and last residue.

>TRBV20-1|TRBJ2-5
CSARVETQYF
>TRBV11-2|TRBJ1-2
CASSLGQGDYGYTF
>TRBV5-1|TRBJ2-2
CASSRTGLAGGATGELFF
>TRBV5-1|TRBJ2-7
CASSLGSPFSSEQYF
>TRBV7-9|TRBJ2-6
CASSLPWRAGANVLTF
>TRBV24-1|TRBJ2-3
CATSDLLGQGIDTQYF
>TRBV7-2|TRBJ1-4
CASSLNWDEKLFF
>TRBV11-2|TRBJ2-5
CASSSTPQETQYF
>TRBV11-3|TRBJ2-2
CASSSTGRDTGELFF
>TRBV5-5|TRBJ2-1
CASNPRGHSGSFNEQFF
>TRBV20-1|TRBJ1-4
CSASTREGEKLFF
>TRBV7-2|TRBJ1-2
CASSLRPRGRYYGYTF
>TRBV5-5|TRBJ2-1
CASSPSEVRSYNEQFF
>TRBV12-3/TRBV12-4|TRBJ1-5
CASSLTGPQHF
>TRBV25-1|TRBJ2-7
CASSEVNRGRYEQYF
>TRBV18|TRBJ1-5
CASSPTAGGNQPQHF
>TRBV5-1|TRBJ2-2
CASSFQGSDTGELFF
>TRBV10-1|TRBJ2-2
CASSPGQGTGELFF
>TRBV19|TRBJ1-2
CASSRDRSYGYTF
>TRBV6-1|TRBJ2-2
CASSSRQGSAGELFF
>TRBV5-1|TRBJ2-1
CASSFSYNEQFF
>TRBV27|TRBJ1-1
CATSRTLNTEAFF
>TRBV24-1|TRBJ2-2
CATSDLSGGFRTGELFF
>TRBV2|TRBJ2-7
CASSVEGHEQYF
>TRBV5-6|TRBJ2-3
CASSPWDRRTDTQYF
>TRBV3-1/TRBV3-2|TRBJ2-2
CASSTTGAYTGELFF
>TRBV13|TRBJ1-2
CASSLQAGGYTF
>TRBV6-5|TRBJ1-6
CASSYADRGPNSPLHF
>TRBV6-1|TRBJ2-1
CASSDMASGRSYNEQFF
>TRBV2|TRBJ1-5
CASRYTISSQPQHF
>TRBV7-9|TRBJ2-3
CASNQWVAGSTDTQYF
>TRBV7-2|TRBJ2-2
CASSRANTGELFF